This entry lists 30 T cell receptor beta chains sequenced from one sample in a study of PD-L1 blockade in urothelial cancer. The protocol was immunoSEQ multiplex PCR, while the TCRdb copy is restricted to in-frame clones and leaves out a portion. The table lists tens of thousands of clones, roughly 87% of them singletons. This material consisted of PBMCs, taken around atezolizumab (anti-PD-L1) treatment. The origin of the receptors is a man aged 60 to 75 with urothelial cancer.

The chain uses TRBV10-3 and TRBJ2-5; 7 bases line up with TRBD1. Trimming at V came to 11 bases and at J to 5 bases, leaving 11 bases not matched to a gene. There are 13 residues in the CDR3. Per the germline V gene, CDR1 is ENHRY and CDR2 is SYGVKD. The CDR3 coding sequence is TGTGCCGCCGGGAAAGGGGGCTTGGAGACCCAGTACTTC. Its protein product is CAAGKGGLETQYF.

The rearrangement joins TRBV4-2 to TRBJ1-4; 7 nucleotides line up with TRBD1. Germline loops: CDR1 LGHNA, CDR2 YNFKEQ. The CDR3 length is 16 residues. With V trimmed by 4 bases and J by 5 bases, 10 bases remained unmatched. Here the CDR3 DNA reads TGTGCCAGCAGCCGACCCACGGGACAGAGAAATGAAAAACTGTTTTTT. This translates into CASSRPTGQRNEKLFF.

The chain links TRBV4-1 to TRBJ2-1, with D tentatively TRBD2 (7 bases). V was pared by 6 bases and J by 0 bases, with 9 bases between. Germline V gives CDR1 MGHRA, CDR2 YSYEKL. The CDR3 spans 14 residues. CDR3 region: CASRRGGSYNEQFF. The CDR3 DNA sequence: TGCGCCAGCAGGAGGGGGGGCTCCTACAATGAGCAGTTCTTC.

The chain combines TRBV10-1 with TRBJ1-5; D is undetermined. The CDR3 covers 13 residues. Trimming took off 2 bases at V and 4 bases at J, with 6 bases between the two ends. In germline, CDR1 is WNHNN, CDR2 SYGVQD (reference sequence). CDR3 region: CASSEDLNQPQHF. CDR3 nucleotides: TGCGCCAGCAGTGAGGATCTAAATCAGCCCCAGCATTTT.

This clone was seen a single time. The chain recombines TRBV5-6 with TRBJ2-1; 8 nucleotides line up with TRBD1. V lost 4 bases, J lost 6 bases, and 6 bases stayed unmatched. The CDR3 loop spans 14 amino acids. The germline CDR1 and CDR2 sequences are SGHDT and YYEEEE. CDR3 sequence (DNA): TGTGCCAGCAGCCCTCTCGACAGGGGCAATGAGCAGTTCTTC. Encoded protein: CASSPLDRGNEQFF.

This chain links TRBV7-2 with TRBJ2-7; D is possibly TRBD1 (6 bases). The germline V gene has CDR1 SGHTA and CDR2 FQGNSA. Trimming removed 5 bases at V and 3 bases at J, with 11 bases between. The CDR3 has 13 residues. CDR3 sequence (DNA): TGTGCCAGCAGCCCGGGACAACTCTACGAGCAGTACTTC. Encoded protein: CASSPGQLYEQYF.

The V call is TRBV6-4, the J call TRBJ1-2; a weak D match, TRBD1 (5 bases). The CDR3 is 15 residues long. Deletions cut 2 bases from V and 7 bases from J, with 17 bases between. Germline-derived CDR1 and CDR2 are MRHNA and SNTAGT. The CDR3 loop is CASSDGNRGTSGYTF. The CDR3 DNA follows: TGTGCCAGCAGTGACGGAAACCGGGGGACCTCTGGCTACACCTTC.

In nucleotides, the CDR3 is TGTGCCAGCAGCCAAGCCTGGGGGAGCGGGGGTCTCTACAATGAGCAGTTCTTC. Translation: CASSQAWGSGGLYNEQFF. The chain has TRBV4-2 and TRBJ2-1, with TRBD2 identical over 8 bases. The CDR3 is 18 residues long. The ends lost 1 base at V and 3 bases at J; junction bases unmatched: 11. Germline V gene lookup returns CDR1 LGHNA and CDR2 YNFKEQ.

This sequence joins TRBV19 and TRBJ1-6; 8 nucleotides match TRBD1. The V gene's germline CDR1 is LNHDA and CDR2 SQIVND (reference sequence). The CDR3 length is 16 residues. V lost 6 bases and J lost 5; bases outside the gene matches: 9. The CDR3 protein is CASSLRGRNDNSPLHF. The CDR3 region has the DNA TGTGCCAGTAGCCTCAGGGGGCGAAACGATAATTCACCCCTCCACTTT.

As regards this clone: The sample has other DNA sequences that encode this CDR3 too. This chain joins TRBV6-5 and TRBJ1-1, with 8 bases aligning to TRBD1. Germline V gene lookup returns CDR1 MNHEY and CDR2 SVGAGI. V was clipped by 5 bases and J by 0 bases; unmatched bases: 2. The CDR3 spans 14 residues. The CDR3 DNA follows: TGTGCCAGCAGTGAGGACAGGGTGAACACTGAAGCTTTCTTT. The encoded protein is CASSEDRVNTEAFF.

The gene calls are TRBV9 and TRBJ2-1; D may be TRBD2 (7 bases). Trimming cost V 1 base and J 0 bases, with 14 bases left between them. Per the germline V gene, CDR1 is SGDLS and CDR2 is YYNGEE. The CDR3 runs to 17 residues. The CDR3 spells CASSVRGAVSSYNEQFF. In DNA form, the CDR3 reads TGTGCCAGCAGCGTACGGGGGGCAGTAAGCTCCTACAATGAGCAGTTCTTC.

This rearrangement joins TRBV10-2 to TRBJ2-2, with TRBD2 matching over 8 bases. Per germline, CDR1 WSHSY and CDR2 SAAADI. The CDR3 contains 15 residues. The ends lost 6 bases at V and 2 bases at J; junction bases unmatched: 5. As DNA, the CDR3 is TGCGCCAGCAGGACCGGGACTAGTAACACCGGGGAGCTGTTTTTT. This encodes CASRTGTSNTGELFF.

The chain has TRBV29-1 and TRBJ2-5; 9 bases are a match to TRBD1. Germline V lookup: CDR1 SQVTM, CDR2 ANQGSEA. CDR3 length equals 14 residues. V lost 7 bases and J lost 5; bases outside the gene matches: 11. The CDR3 DNA is TGCAGCGGTACACAGGGGGCTATCGGGGAGACCCAGTACTTC. Protein: CSGTQGAIGETQYF.

The J gene is TRBJ2-1, the V gene TRBV30, with TRBD2 matching 10 bases. The germline CDR1 and CDR2 sequences are GTSNPN and SVGIG (reference sequence). With V trimmed by 5 bases and J by 2 bases, 6 bases remained unmatched. The CDR3 covers 15 residues. Here the CDR3 reads CAWEALAGAYNEQFF. As DNA, the CDR3 is TGTGCCTGGGAGGCTCTAGCGGGGGCCTACAATGAGCAGTTCTTC.

This chain joins TRBV30 and TRBJ1-2, with TRBD1 as a possible D gene (6 bases). Trimming shortened V by 4 bases and J by 1 base, and 13 bases separated the two germline ends. Looked up from germline, CDR1 is GTSNPN and CDR2 is SVGIG (reference sequence). CDR3 length: 14 amino acids. The CDR3 reads CAWTGTIHNYGYTF. As DNA, the CDR3 is TGTGCCTGGACCGGGACAATTCATAACTATGGCTACACCTTC.

The chain couples TRBV7-2 to TRBJ1-2; 7 bases line up with TRBD1. The germline V gene encodes CDR1 SGHTA and CDR2 FQGNSA. After removal of 7 bases from V and 8 bases from J, the junction contained 19 bases not matched to a gene. The CDR3 loop spans 16 amino acids. The CDR3 DNA reads as TGTGCCAGCAATCGACAGGGTGTAGGTATCCTGCACGGCTACACCTTC. Translation gives CASNRQGVGILHGYTF. Supplemented by reference TRBV7-2 and TRBJ1-2, the full variable domain reads GAGVSQSPSNKVTEKGKDVELRCDPISGHTALYWYRQSLGQGLEFLIYFQGNSAPDKSGLPSDRFSAERTGGSVSTLTIQRTQQEDSAVYLCASNRQGVGILHGYTFGSGTRLTVV.

This chain uses TRBV21-1 with TRBJ2-7; TRBD2, the table's D call, lacks a check against the DNA. TRBV21-1 is a pseudogene locus. This CDR3 is built from 15 residues. In DNA, the CDR3 is TGTGCCAGCAGCAAAGTCGAGCGGGGGACCTACGAGCAGTACTTC. As protein: CASSKVERGTYEQYF.

This clone came up once. The chain recombines TRBV6-5 with TRBJ2-3; 12 nucleotides agree with TRBD1. CDR3 length: 14 amino acids. Germline CDR1 MNHEY, CDR2 SVGAGI. V gave up 5 bases and J gave up 8 bases; unmatched junction bases: 5. Here the CDR3 reads CASSPGQGAFTQYF. In DNA form, the CDR3 reads TGTGCCAGCAGTCCGGGACAGGGGGCTTTTACGCAGTATTTT.

This clone came up a few times. The junction departs from the called germline gene at one end, perhaps through a read error. The chain employs TRBV7-7 and TRBJ1-6; TRBD1 is a possible D gene (5 bases). Germline CDR1 is SSHAT and CDR2 is FNYEAQ (reference sequence). This CDR3 is built from 13 residues. The CDR3 loop is CASSLDTNSPLHF. CDR3 sequence (DNA): TGTGCTAGCAGTTTGGACACCAATTCACCCCTCCACTTT. The variable domain in full, completed from reference TRBV7-7 and TRBJ1-6, reads GAGVSQSPRYKVTKRGQDVTLRCDPISSHATLYWYQQALGQGPEFLTYFNYEAQPDKSGLPSDRFSAERPEGSISTLTIQRTEQRDSAMYRCASSLDTNSPLHFGNGTRLTVT.

The rearrangement joins TRBV19 to TRBJ1-1; 7 bases match TRBD1. Trimming took 10 bases from V and 2 from J; bases not matched to a gene: 7. The CDR3 is made up of 13 amino acids. Germline V gene lookup returns CDR1 LNHDA and CDR2 SQIVND (reference sequence). The CDR3 loop is CATDTGENTEAFF. For the CDR3, the DNA is TGTGCCACTGACACAGGGGAAAACACTGAAGCTTTCTTT.

V and J are TRBV5-1 and TRBJ1-5; 11 bases map to TRBD1. Germline V gene sequence: CDR1 SGHRS, CDR2 YFSETQ. J was trimmed by 7 bases and V by 4 bases; bases with no gene match: 4. This CDR3 comprises 14 residues. The CDR3 DNA follows: TGCGCCAGCAGCGCGGGACAGGGGGGCCAGCCCCAGCATTTT. It translates to CASSAGQGGQPQHF.

The V and J genes are TRBV11-3 and TRBJ2-1; 8 positions match TRBD2. The CDR3 extends over 15 amino acids. J gave up 2 bases and V 3 bases, and 3 bases lay outside the gene matches. CDR1 SGHNT and CDR2 YENEEA come from the germline V gene. CDR3 DNA: TGTGCCAGCAGCTTCGGGGGGGGGCCCTACAATGAGCAGTTCTTC. It specifies CASSFGGGPYNEQFF. The whole variable domain, filled in from reference TRBV11-3 and TRBJ2-1, reads EAGVVQSPRYKIIEKKQPVAFWCNPISGHNTLYWYLQNLGQGPELLIRYENEEAVDDSQLPKDRFSAERLKGVDSTLKIQPAELGDSAVYLCASSFGGGPYNEQFFGPGTRLTVL.

This clone was detected only a few times. The V gene is TRBV20-1, the J gene TRBJ1-2, with D maybe TRBD1 (5 bases). CDR1 is DFQATT and CDR2 is SNEGSKA in the germline V gene (reference sequence). Trimming shortened V by 4 bases and J by 7 bases, and 10 bases separated the two germline ends. This CDR3 is built from 11 residues. The CDR3 loop reads CSAKGAGGYTF. CDR3 coding DNA: TGCAGTGCTAAAGGGGCAGGTGGCTACACCTTC.

In DNA form, the CDR3 reads TGTGCCAGCTCACCGGACAGGGTGAACGAGCAGTACTTC. Protein sequence: CASSPDRVNEQYF. This chain links TRBV18 with TRBJ2-7; 8 nucleotides match TRBD1. V shed 3 bases, J shed 5 bases, and the junction held 3 bases outside the gene matches. CDR1 and CDR2 from the germline V gene are KGHSH and LQKENI. CDR3 size: 13 residues.

V gene TRBV29-1 combines with J gene TRBJ1-2, with D possibly being TRBD1 (5 bases). CDR1 SQVTM and CDR2 ANQGSEA come from the germline V gene. V was pared by 4 bases and J by 3 bases, with 9 bases between. The CDR3 is 12 residues long. The CDR3, as DNA: TGCAGCGTTGGAGACAGTCACTATGGCTACACCTTC. Translating it yields CSVGDSHYGYTF.

CDR3 nucleotide sequence: TGTGCCAGTAGGGGCCAGGGAATGGATATCTATGGCTACACCTTC. Protein sequence: CASRGQGMDIYGYTF. The rearrangement uses TRBV19 and TRBJ1-2; maybe TRBD1 (5 bases). Germline assignment: CDR1 LNHDA and CDR2 SQIVND (reference sequence). V was pared by 6 bases and J by 4 bases, with 18 bases between. CDR3 length: 15 amino acids.

The CDR3 bases are TGTGTCAGGTCAGGGTCCCTCTGGAATGAAAAACTGTTTTTT. Translating it yields CVRSGSLWNEKLFF. This sequence joins TRBV6-5 and TRBJ1-4, with TRBD1 as a possible D gene (5 bases). Germline CDR1 reads MNHEY; CDR2 reads SVGAGI. The CDR3 sequence is 14 residues long.

This sequence joins TRBV4-1 and TRBJ2-7; 11 nucleotides agree with TRBD1. V shed 1 base, J shed 4 bases, and the junction held 6 bases outside the gene matches. The CDR3 consists of 16 residues. Germline CDR1 reads MGHRA; CDR2 reads YSYEKL. The CDR3 here is CASSQVGTGGLYEQYF. DNA for the CDR3: TGCGCCAGCAGCCAAGTAGGGACAGGGGGTTTGTACGAGCAGTACTTC.

V and J are TRBV5-1 and TRBJ1-1, with D possibly being TRBD1 (6 bases). The CDR3 has 13 residues. Trimming shortened V by 4 bases and J by 5 bases, and 12 bases separated the two germline ends. Per germline, CDR1 SGHRS and CDR2 YFSETQ. The CDR3 is CASSTGRGTEAFF. DNA of the CDR3: TGCGCCAGCAGCACCGGGAGGGGGACTGAAGCTTTCTTT.

The chain employs TRBV27 and TRBJ2-3, with D maybe TRBD1 (5 bases). Germline loops: CDR1 MNHEY, CDR2 SMNVEV (reference sequence). This CDR3 spans 16 amino acids. V lost 2 bases and J lost 0, with 12 bases in between. CDR3 residues: CASSLGQGLSTDTQYF. As DNA, the CDR3 is TGTGCCAGCAGTTTAGGCCAGGGCCTTAGCACAGATACGCAGTATTTT.